This T cell receptor (beta chain) was sequenced during a study of T-cell reconstitution after alpha-beta-depleted transplantation in children. Germline values: CDR1 MDHEN, CDR2 SYDVKM. This CDR3 has 17 residues. Trimming cost V 4 bases and J 3 bases, with 21 bases left between them. Concerning this clonotype: The antigen remains undetermined.

A TCRbeta library incorporating unique molecular identifiers was prepared. TCRdb independently ran MiXCR on the PCR reads; one entry per CDR3 protein. The data show about a million distinct CDR3 sequences, around 30% seen once. General study results and limits: After transplant, high TCRbeta diversity at day 60 in some patients arose from surviving recipient T cells and thymic progenitors. Several hundred expanded graft clones reportedly were the source of alpha-beta T cells about two months after transplant.

The source was PBMCs, mostly from graft donor cells, collected 360 days after TCRalphabeta/CD19-depleted stem cell transplant. This TCR was recovered from a boy in the first two years of life who had a stem cell transplant for SCID, so the T cells may come from the graft donor. The chain links TRBV28 to TRBJ1-1; a weak D match, TRBD1 (5 bases). CDR3 sequence reads: CASSYISVEGSDTEAFF. Written as DNA, the CDR3 is TGTGCCAGCAGTTATATTTCGGTCGAGGGGTCGGACACTGAAGCTTTCTTT.